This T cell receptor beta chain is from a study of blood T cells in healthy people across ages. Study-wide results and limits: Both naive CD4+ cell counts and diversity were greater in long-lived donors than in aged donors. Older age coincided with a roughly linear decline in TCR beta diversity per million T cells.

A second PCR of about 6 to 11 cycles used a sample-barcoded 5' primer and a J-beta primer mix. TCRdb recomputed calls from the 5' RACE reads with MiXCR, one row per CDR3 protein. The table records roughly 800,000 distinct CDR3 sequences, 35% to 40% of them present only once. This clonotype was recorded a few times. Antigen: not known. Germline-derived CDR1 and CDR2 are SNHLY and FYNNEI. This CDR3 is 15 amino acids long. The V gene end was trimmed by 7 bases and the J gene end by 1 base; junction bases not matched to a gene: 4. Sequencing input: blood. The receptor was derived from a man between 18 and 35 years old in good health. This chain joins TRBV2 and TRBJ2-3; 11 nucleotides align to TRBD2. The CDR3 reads CASTTSGSRTDTQYF. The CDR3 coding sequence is TGTGCCAGCACAACTAGCGGGAGCCGCACAGATACGCAGTATTTT.